This TCR beta chain was recovered during a study of blood T cells in healthy people across ages. Alongside a J-beta primer mix, a sample-barcoded 5' primer served in a second PCR lasting about 6 to 12 cycles. TCRdb re-called the 5' RACE reads with MiXCR, one entry per CDR3 protein. The data hold roughly 1.5 million distinct CDR3 sequences, with roughly 43% observed a single time. The CDR3 is 15 residues long. CDR1 is MGHDK and CDR2 is SYGVNS in the germline V gene. V was pared by 4 bases and J by 1 base, with 8 bases between. Sequenced material: blood. The chain employs TRBV25-1 and TRBJ2-6; D remains ambiguous. This clonotype was obtained from a woman younger than 35 in good health. The DNA of the CDR3 is TGTGCCAGCAGTGGACATCGATCTGGGGCCAACGTCCTGACTTTC. Protein sequence: CASSGHRSGANVLTF.